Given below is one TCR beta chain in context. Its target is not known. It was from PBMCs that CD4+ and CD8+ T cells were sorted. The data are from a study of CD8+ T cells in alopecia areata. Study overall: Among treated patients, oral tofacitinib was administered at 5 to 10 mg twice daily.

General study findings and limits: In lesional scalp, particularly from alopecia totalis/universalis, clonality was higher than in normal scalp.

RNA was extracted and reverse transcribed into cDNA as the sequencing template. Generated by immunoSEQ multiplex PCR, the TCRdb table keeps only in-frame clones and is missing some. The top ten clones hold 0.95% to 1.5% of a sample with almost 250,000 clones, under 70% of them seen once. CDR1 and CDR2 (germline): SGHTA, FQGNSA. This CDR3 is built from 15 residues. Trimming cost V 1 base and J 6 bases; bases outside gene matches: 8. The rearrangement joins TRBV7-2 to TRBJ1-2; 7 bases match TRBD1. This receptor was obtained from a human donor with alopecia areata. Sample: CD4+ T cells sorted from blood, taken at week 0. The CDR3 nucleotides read TGTGCCAGCAGCTTAGGACAGGGAGGACTTGATGGCTACACCTTC. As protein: CASSLGQGGLDGYTF.